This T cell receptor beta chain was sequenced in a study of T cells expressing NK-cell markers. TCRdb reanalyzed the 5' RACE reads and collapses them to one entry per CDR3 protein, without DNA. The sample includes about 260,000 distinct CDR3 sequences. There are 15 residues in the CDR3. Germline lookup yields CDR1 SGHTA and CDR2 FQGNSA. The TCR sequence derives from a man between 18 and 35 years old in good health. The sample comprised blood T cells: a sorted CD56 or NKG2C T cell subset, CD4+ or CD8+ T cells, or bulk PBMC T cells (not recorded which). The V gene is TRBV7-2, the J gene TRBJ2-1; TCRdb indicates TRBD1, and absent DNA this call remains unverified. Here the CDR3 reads CASSLRGGQNNEQFF.